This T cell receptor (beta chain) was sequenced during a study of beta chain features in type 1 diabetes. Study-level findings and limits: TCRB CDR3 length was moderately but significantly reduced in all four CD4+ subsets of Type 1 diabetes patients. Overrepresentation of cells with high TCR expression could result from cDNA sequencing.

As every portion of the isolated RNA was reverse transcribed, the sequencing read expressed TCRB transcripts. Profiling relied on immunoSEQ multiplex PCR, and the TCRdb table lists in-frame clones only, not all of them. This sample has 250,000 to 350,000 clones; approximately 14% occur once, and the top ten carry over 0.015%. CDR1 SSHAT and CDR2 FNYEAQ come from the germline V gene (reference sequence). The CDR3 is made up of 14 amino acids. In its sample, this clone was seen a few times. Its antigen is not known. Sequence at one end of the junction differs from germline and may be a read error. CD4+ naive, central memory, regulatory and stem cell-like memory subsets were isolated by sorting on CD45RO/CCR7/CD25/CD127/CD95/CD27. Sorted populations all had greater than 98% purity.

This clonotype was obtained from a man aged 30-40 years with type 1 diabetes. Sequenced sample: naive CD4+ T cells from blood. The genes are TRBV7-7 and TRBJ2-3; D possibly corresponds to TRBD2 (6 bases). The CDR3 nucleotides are TGTGCTAGCAGCTTGGGCGGGACCACAGATACGCAGTATTTT. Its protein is CASSLGGTTDTQYF.